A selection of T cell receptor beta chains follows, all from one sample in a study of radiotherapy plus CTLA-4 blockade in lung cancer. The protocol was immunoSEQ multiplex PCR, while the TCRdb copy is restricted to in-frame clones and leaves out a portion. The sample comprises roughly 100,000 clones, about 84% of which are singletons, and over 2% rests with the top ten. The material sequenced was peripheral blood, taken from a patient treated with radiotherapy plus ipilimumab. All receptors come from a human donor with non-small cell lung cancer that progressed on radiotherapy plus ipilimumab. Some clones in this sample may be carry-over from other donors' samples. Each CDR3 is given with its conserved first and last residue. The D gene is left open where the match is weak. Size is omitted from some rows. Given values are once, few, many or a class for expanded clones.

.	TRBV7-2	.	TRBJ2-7	CASSLVAGDSYEQYF	TGTGCCAGCAGCTTAGTGGCCGGTGACTCCTACGAGCAGTACTTC
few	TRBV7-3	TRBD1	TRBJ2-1	CASSPDRGREQFF	TGTGCCAGCAGCCCGGACAGGGGCCGTGAGCAGTTCTTC
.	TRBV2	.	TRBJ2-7	CASSDGLPLSYEQYF	TGTGCCAGCAGCGACGGATTACCTCTCTCCTACGAGCAGTACTTC
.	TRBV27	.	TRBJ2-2	CATRSTSNTGELFF	TGTGCCACCCGGTCGACTAGTAACACCGGGGAGCTGTTTTTT
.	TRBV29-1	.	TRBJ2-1	CSVVGGGNEQFF	TGCAGCGTTGTAGGGGGGGGAAATGAGCAGTTCTTC
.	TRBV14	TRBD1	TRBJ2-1	CASSLLTGVNEQFF	TGTGCCAGCAGCCTACTGACAGGGGTCAATGAGCAGTTCTTC
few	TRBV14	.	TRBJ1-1	CASSRNLGPYEAFF	TGTGCCAGCAGCCGCAATCTGGGTCCTTATGAAGCTTTCTTT
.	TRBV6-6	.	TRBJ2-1	CASSLPGDEQFF	TGTGCCAGCAGTCTCCCTGGCGATGAGCAGTTCTTC
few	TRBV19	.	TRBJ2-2	CASSLGGLTGELFF	TGTGCCAGTAGTCTTGGGGGCCTCACCGGGGAGCTGTTTTTT
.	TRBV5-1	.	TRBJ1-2	CASSLAPGQTINYGYTF	TGCGCCAGCAGCTTGGCCCCGGGACAAACGATTAACTATGGCTACACCTTC
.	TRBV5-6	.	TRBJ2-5	CASSPAGSETQYF	TGTGCCAGCAGCCCAGCAGGATCAGAGACCCAGTACTTC
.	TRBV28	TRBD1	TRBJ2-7	CASSSVTGGRGLYEQYF	TGTGCCAGCAGTTCCGTGACAGGTGGCAGGGGGTTATACGAGCAGTACTTC
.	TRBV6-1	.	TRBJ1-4	CASSPTGFLGKLFF	TGTGCCAGCAGTCCCACCGGTTTCCTCGGAAAACTGTTTTTT
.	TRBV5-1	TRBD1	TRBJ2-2	CASSLLVQGQGATGELFF	TGCGCCAGCAGCTTGTTGGTGCAGGGACAGGGGGCCACCGGGGAGCTGTTTTTT
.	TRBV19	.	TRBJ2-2	CASSTPGRTQRTGELFF	TGTGCCAGTAGTACCCCGGGGAGAACACAACGCACCGGGGAGCTGTTTTTT
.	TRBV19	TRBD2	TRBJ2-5	CASTPRGGGRETQYF	TGTGCCAGTACCCCACGGGGCGGGGGGCGCGAGACCCAGTACTTC
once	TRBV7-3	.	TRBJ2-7	CASSLLGTGNYEQYF	TGTGCCAGCAGCTTATTGGGGACTGGCAACTACGAGCAGTACTTC
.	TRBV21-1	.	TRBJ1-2	CASSKVRQPYGYTF	TGTGCCAGCAGCAAAGTTCGGCAGCCCTATGGCTACACCTTC
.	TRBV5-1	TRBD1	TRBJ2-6	CASSVGPGQGYSGANVLTF	TGCGCCAGCAGCGTTGGCCCGGGACAGGGTTATTCTGGGGCCAACGTCCTGACTTTC
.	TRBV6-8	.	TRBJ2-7	CASSYAQGLSEQYF	TGTGCCAGCAGTTACGCTCAGGGGTTGAGCGAGCAGTACTTC
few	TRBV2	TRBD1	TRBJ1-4	CASSVAGQQNEKLFF	TGTGCCAGCAGTGTCGCGGGACAGCAAAATGAAAAACTGTTTTTT
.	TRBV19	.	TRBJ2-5	CASSIAGRETQYF	TGTGCCAGTAGTATAGCAGGGAGAGAGACCCAGTACTTC
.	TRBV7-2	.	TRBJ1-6	CASSPDPVENNSPLHF	TGTGCCAGCAGCCCCGACCCCGTGGAAAATAATTCACCCCTCCACTTT
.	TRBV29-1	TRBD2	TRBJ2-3	CSLSTPGLAGGKDTQYF	TGCAGCCTTAGCACGCCGGGACTAGCGGGGGGTAAAGATACGCAGTATTTT
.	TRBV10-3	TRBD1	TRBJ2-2	CAISESTGRTGELFF	TGTGCCATCAGTGAGTCGACAGGGCGGACCGGGGAGCTGTTTTTT
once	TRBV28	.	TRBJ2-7	CASSLLYNRAYEQYF	TGTGCCAGCAGTTTGCTTTATAACAGGGCCTACGAGCAGTACTTC
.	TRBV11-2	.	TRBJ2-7	CASSLVRGRHYEQYF	TGTGCCAGCAGCTTAGTACGTGGCCGCCACTACGAGCAGTACTTC
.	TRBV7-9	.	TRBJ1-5	CASSLSREQPQHF	TGTGCCAGCAGCTTAAGCAGGGAACAGCCCCAGCATTTT
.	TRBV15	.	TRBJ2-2	CATSRVGGPSTGELFF	TGTGCCACCAGCAGAGTAGGGGGGCCGAGCACCGGGGAGCTGTTTTTT
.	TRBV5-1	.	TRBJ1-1	CASSFDREAFF	TGCGCCAGCAGCTTCGACAGAGAAGCTTTCTTT
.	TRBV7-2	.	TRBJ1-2	CASSPGFYNYGYTF	TGTGCCAGCAGCCCCGGGTTTTATAACTATGGCTACACCTTC
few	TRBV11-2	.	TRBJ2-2	CASSLVSGDGELFF	TGTGCCAGCAGCTTAGTCTCGGGGGACGGGGAGCTGTTTTTT
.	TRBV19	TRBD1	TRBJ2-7	CASSTTGVGREQYF	TGTGCCAGTAGTACGACAGGGGTGGGGCGCGAGCAGTACTTC
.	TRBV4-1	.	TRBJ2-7	CASSQTTFGRQYF	TGCGCCAGCAGCCAAACGACCTTTGGCCGGCAGTACTTC
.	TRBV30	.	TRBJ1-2	CAWSGRGNYGYTF	TGTGCCTGGAGTGGGCGGGGTAACTATGGCTACACCTTC
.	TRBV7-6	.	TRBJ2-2	CASSPTDRNTGELFF	TGTGCCAGCAGCCCGACAGACCGAAACACCGGGGAGCTGTTTTTT
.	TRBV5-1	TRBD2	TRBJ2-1	CASRPTSDGTIEQFF	TGCGCCAGCAGGCCTACTAGCGACGGAACGATTGAGCAGTTCTTC
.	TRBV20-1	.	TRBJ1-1	CSCQGDTEAFF	TGCAGTTGTCAGGGCGACACTGAAGCTTTCTTT
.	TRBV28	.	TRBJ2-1	CASSSQWDLKKGQFF	TGTGCCAGCAGTTCACAGTGGGACCTCAAAAAGGGGCAGTTCTTC
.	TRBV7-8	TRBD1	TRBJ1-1	CASSQKQGAVTEAFF	TGTGCCAGCAGCCAGAAACAGGGGGCGGTCACTGAAGCTTTCTTT
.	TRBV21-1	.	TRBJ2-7	CASSKGAGGRSYEQYF	TGTGCCAGCAGCAAAGGAGCGGGGGGGCGGTCCTACGAGCAGTACTTC
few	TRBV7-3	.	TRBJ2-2	CASSSNTNTGELFF	TGTGCCAGCAGCTCGAATACAAACACCGGGGAGCTGTTTTTT
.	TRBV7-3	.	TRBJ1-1	CASSSKNRAEAFF	TGTGCCAGCAGCTCAAAAAACAGGGCTGAAGCTTTCTTT
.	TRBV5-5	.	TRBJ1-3	CASSLQSSGNTIYF	TGTGCCAGCAGCTTACAGAGCTCTGGAAACACCATATATTTT
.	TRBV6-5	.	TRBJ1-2	CASSRTGRDYGYTF	TGTGCCAGCAGCCGCACAGGGCGGGACTATGGCTACACCTTC
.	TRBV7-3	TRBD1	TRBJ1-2	CASSSSRDRVFGYTF	TGTGCCAGCAGCTCTTCCCGGGACAGGGTGTTTGGCTACACCTTC
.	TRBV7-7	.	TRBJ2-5	CASSLSGSQETQYF	TGTGCTAGCAGCTTATCGGGTTCCCAAGAGACCCAGTACTTC
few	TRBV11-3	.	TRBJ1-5	CASSLVSGDQPQHF	TGTGCCAGCAGCTTAGTTTCAGGGGATCAGCCCCAGCATTTT
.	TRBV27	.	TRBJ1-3	CASSRSFGNTIYF	TGTGCCAGCAGTAGGAGTTTTGGAAACACCATATATTTT
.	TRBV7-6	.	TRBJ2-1	CASSLRPVSGNEQFF	TGTGCCAGCAGCCTTCGACCAGTCAGTGGCAATGAGCAGTTCTTC
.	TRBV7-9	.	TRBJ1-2	CASSSLGPAGGYGYTF	TGTGCCAGCAGCTCGCTGGGCCCAGCCGGGGGCTATGGCTACACCTTC
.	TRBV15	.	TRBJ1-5	CATSRDINQPQHF	TGTGCCACCAGCAGAGATATTAATCAGCCCCAGCATTTT
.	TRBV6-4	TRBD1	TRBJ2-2	CASSPGTGNTGELFF	TGTGCCAGCAGCCCCGGGACAGGGAACACCGGGGAGCTGTTTTTT
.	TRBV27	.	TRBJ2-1	CASSLFPGRSEQFF	TGTGCCAGCAGTTTATTCCCCGGACGTTCCGAGCAGTTCTTC
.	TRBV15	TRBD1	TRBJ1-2	CATSRGQGQTNYGYTF	TGTGCCACCAGCAGAGGTCAGGGACAGACTAACTATGGCTACACCTTC
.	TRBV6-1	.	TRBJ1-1	CASRYQGNTEAFF	TGTGCCAGCAGGTACCAGGGGAACACTGAAGCTTTCTTT
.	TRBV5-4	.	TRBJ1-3	CASSPDREGGNTIYF	TGTGCCAGCAGCCCCGATAGGGAAGGAGGAAACACCATATATTTT
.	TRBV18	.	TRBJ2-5	CASSPPGQETQYF	TGTGCCAGCTCACCTCCTGGCCAAGAGACCCAGTACTTC
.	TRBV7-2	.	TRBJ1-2	CASSLGRGEAYGYTF	TGTGCCAGCAGCTTAGGAAGGGGGGAGGCCTATGGCTACACCTTC
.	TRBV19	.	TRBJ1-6	CASSIDGGYYSPLHF	TGTGCCAGTAGTATAGATGGAGGGTATTATTCACCCCTCCACTTT